This is a list of T cell receptor beta chains from one sample in a study of T cell repertoires in cytomegalovirus infection. TCRdb itself ran the reads through MiXCR, one entry per CDR3 protein. Counted here are 360,000 or so distinct CDR3 sequences, around a third occurring once; the ten biggest clones make up roughly 13%. These receptors' antigens are unknown. This specimen was cultured PBMCs, taken from culture after CMV antigen stimulation. These receptors originate from a human donor in good health (CMV status not recorded). Some clones in this sample may be carry-over from other donors' samples. CDR3s include the opening cysteine and the closing phenylalanine or tryptophan. The D gene is left open where the match is weak. Size values are once, few and many counts, or a class for expanded clones, and some rows have none.

CDR3 DNA: TGTGCCAGCGGCGCGGGGCGGATCAATGAGCAGTTCTTC
CDR3 protein: CASGAGRINEQFF
V gene: TRBV27
clone size: NA
J gene: TRBJ2-1
D gene: NA

CDR3 DNA: TGTGCCAGCAGCTTGGTATTATCCGGGGCGAAGCTGTTTTTT
CDR3 protein: CASSLVLSGAKLFF
V gene: TRBV5-6
clone size: NA
J gene: TRBJ2-2
D gene: NA

CDR3 DNA: TGTGCCAGCAGCTTAAGACAGGGAGGGCAGCCCCAGCATTTT
CDR3 protein: CASSLRQGGQPQHF
V gene: TRBV7-2
clone size: many
J gene: TRBJ1-5
D gene: TRBD1

CDR3 DNA: TGTGCCAGCAGTCCCTGGGACAGCTCCTACAATGAGCAGTTCTTC
CDR3 protein: CASSPWDSSYNEQFF
V gene: TRBV6-2/TRBV6-3
clone size: NA
J gene: TRBJ2-1
D gene: TRBD1

CDR3 DNA: TGTGCCAGCAGTGCCCGGGTTGGGCTAAATGAGCAGTTCTTC
CDR3 protein: CASSARVGLNEQFF
V gene: TRBV27
clone size: NA
J gene: TRBJ2-1
D gene: NA

CDR3 DNA: TGTGCCATCAGTGAGTCGGGGACAGGGCGGACGGTGGAGACCCAGTACTTC
CDR3 protein: CAISESGTGRTVETQYF
V gene: TRBV10-3
clone size: many
J gene: TRBJ2-5
D gene: TRBD1

CDR3 DNA: TGTGCCAGCAGCTTACGACAGGGTGGGCAGACCCAGTACTTC
CDR3 protein: CASSLRQGGQTQYF
V gene: TRBV7-2
clone size: many
J gene: TRBJ2-5
D gene: TRBD1

CDR3 DNA: TGTGCCAGCAGTTGGTTACAGGGGACAGATACGCAGTATTTT
CDR3 protein: CASSWLQGTDTQYF
V gene: TRBV27
clone size: NA
J gene: TRBJ2-3
D gene: TRBD1

CDR3 DNA: TGCAGTGCTACCCGGACGGGTCGCTATAGCAATCAGCCCCAGCATTTT
CDR3 protein: CSATRTGRYSNQPQHF
V gene: TRBV20-1
clone size: few
J gene: TRBJ1-5
D gene: NA

CDR3 DNA: TGTGCCAGCAGTCTGAGACAGGGGTCTGAAGCTTTCTTT
CDR3 protein: CASSLRQGSEAFF
V gene: TRBV28
clone size: NA
J gene: TRBJ1-1
D gene: TRBD1

CDR3 DNA: TGTGCCAGCAGCCAGGGGACGTCCTCCTACAATGAGCAGTTCTTC
CDR3 protein: CASSQGTSSYNEQFF
V gene: TRBV7-2
clone size: many
J gene: TRBJ2-1
D gene: NA

CDR3 DNA: TGTGCCATCAGAGGACTAGCGGGAGGGCCGGATACGCAGTATTTT
CDR3 protein: CAIRGLAGGPDTQYF
V gene: TRBV10-3
clone size: few
J gene: TRBJ2-3
D gene: TRBD2

CDR3 DNA: TGTGCCAGCCTAAGCCCCCGTCGCTATAGCAATCAGCCCCAGCATTTT
CDR3 protein: CASLSPRRYSNQPQHF
V gene: TRBV6-5
clone size: few
J gene: TRBJ1-5
D gene: NA

CDR3 DNA: TGCGCCAGCAGCCAAGATCCCCGGGGGACTGAAGCTTTCTTT
CDR3 protein: CASSQDPRGTEAFF
V gene: TRBV4-1
clone size: many
J gene: TRBJ1-1
D gene: NA

CDR3 DNA: TGTGCCAGCAGCTTAAATAGGACAGGTGACAATCAGCCCCAGCATTTT
CDR3 protein: CASSLNRTGDNQPQHF
V gene: TRBV7-4
clone size: many
J gene: TRBJ1-5
D gene: TRBD1

CDR3 DNA: TGCGCCAGCAGCCAAGATTGGGTCAGAGAGCAGTTCTTC
CDR3 protein: CASSQDWVREQFF
V gene: TRBV4-1
clone size: NA
J gene: TRBJ2-1
D gene: NA

CDR3 DNA: TGTGCCAGCAGCCAAGTTCTTAGCGGGAGGACAAACAATGAGCAGTTCTTC
CDR3 protein: CASSQVLSGRTNNEQFF
V gene: TRBV3-1
clone size: NA
J gene: TRBJ2-1
D gene: TRBD2

CDR3 DNA: TGTGCCAGCAGCTTAGGAGGGAGAGGGGCCTATGGCTACACCTTC
CDR3 protein: CASSLGGRGAYGYTF
V gene: TRBV7-9
clone size: few
J gene: TRBJ1-2
D gene: NA

CDR3 DNA: TGCGCCAGCAGCCAAGAATTTGATACGCAGTATTTT
CDR3 protein: CASSQEFDTQYF
V gene: TRBV4-3
clone size: few
J gene: TRBJ2-3
D gene: NA

CDR3 DNA: TGTGCCAGCAGTGAGTTCCAGGACCTTGAAGCTTTCTTT
CDR3 protein: CASSEFQDLEAFF
V gene: TRBV2
clone size: NA
J gene: TRBJ1-1
D gene: NA

CDR3 DNA: TGTGCCAGCAGCTTCGCCCACCCCGGACTAGCGCAAATATTAGATACGCAGTATTTT
CDR3 protein: CASSFAHPGLAQILDTQYF
V gene: TRBV7-8
clone size: many
J gene: TRBJ2-3
D gene: TRBD2

CDR3 DNA: TGTGCCAGCGGACAGGGAGATACCACCGGGGAGCTGTTTTTT
CDR3 protein: CASGQGDTTGELFF
V gene: TRBV27
clone size: few
J gene: TRBJ2-2
D gene: TRBD1

CDR3 DNA: TGTGCCAGCAGCGCGGGCGAGACAGGGTTAAATGAGCAGTTCTTC
CDR3 protein: CASSAGETGLNEQFF
V gene: TRBV7-6
clone size: NA
J gene: TRBJ2-1
D gene: TRBD1

CDR3 DNA: TGCGCCAGCAGCCAAGAGTCCTTTAATTCACCCCTCCACTTT
CDR3 protein: CASSQESFNSPLHF
V gene: TRBV4-1
clone size: few
J gene: TRBJ1-6
D gene: NA

CDR3 DNA: TGTGCCAGTAGTATCTTACTAGCGGCTACCTACAATGAGCAGTTCTTC
CDR3 protein: CASSILLAATYNEQFF
V gene: TRBV19
clone size: once
J gene: TRBJ2-1
D gene: TRBD2

CDR3 DNA: TGTGCCAGCAGGCTATCCGGGACCCCAAACACCGGGGAGCTGTTTTTT
CDR3 protein: CASRLSGTPNTGELFF
V gene: TRBV28
clone size: few
J gene: TRBJ2-2
D gene: NA

CDR3 DNA: TGTGCCAGCAGTTTTGGGGTACTTAGCTCTGGAAACACCATATATTTT
CDR3 protein: CASSFGVLSSGNTIYF
V gene: TRBV12-3/TRBV12-4
clone size: NA
J gene: TRBJ1-3
D gene: NA

CDR3 DNA: TGCGCCAGCAGCCTTTTGACAGGGCCCGGGGAGCTGTTTTTT
CDR3 protein: CASSLLTGPGELFF
V gene: TRBV5-1
clone size: NA
J gene: TRBJ2-2
D gene: TRBD1

CDR3 DNA: TGTGCCAGCAGTTCGCAGGGGAGTCAGCCCCAGCATTTT
CDR3 protein: CASSSQGSQPQHF
V gene: TRBV7-2
clone size: many
J gene: TRBJ1-5
D gene: NA

CDR3 DNA: TGCAGTGCCAACGCCCTTATAGCGGGAGCCCAAGAGACCCAGTACTTC
CDR3 protein: CSANALIAGAQETQYF
V gene: TRBV20-1
clone size: few
J gene: TRBJ2-5
D gene: TRBD2

CDR3 DNA: TGTGCCAGCAGCTTAGCTGGGGGCAAGGTCACTGAAGCTTTCTTT
CDR3 protein: CASSLAGGKVTEAFF
V gene: TRBV7-2
clone size: many
J gene: TRBJ1-1
D gene: NA

CDR3 DNA: TGTGCCAGCACTAGAAGGCGTAGCGGGAGCGGAAATGAGCAGTTCTTC
CDR3 protein: CASTRRRSGSGNEQFF
V gene: TRBV2
clone size: NA
J gene: TRBJ2-1
D gene: TRBD2

CDR3 DNA: TGCAGCGTTGAAGGGACTAGCGGGACAGATACGCAGTATTTT
CDR3 protein: CSVEGTSGTDTQYF
V gene: TRBV29-1
clone size: NA
J gene: TRBJ2-3
D gene: TRBD2

CDR3 DNA: TGCGCCAGCAGCCAGGATAGCGGGAGGGGGGAGACCCAGTACTTC
CDR3 protein: CASSQDSGRGETQYF
V gene: TRBV4-1
clone size: few
J gene: TRBJ2-5
D gene: TRBD2

CDR3 DNA: TGTGCCAGCAGCCTGGCGGGTTGGGACACCGGGGAGCTGTTTTTT
CDR3 protein: CASSLAGWDTGELFF
V gene: TRBV7-9
clone size: NA
J gene: TRBJ2-2
D gene: NA

CDR3 DNA: TGCGCCAGCAGCCAACGACTGGTTGGACAGCCCCAGCATTTT
CDR3 protein: CASSQRLVGQPQHF
V gene: TRBV4-1
clone size: NA
J gene: TRBJ1-5
D gene: NA

CDR3 DNA: TGTGCCAGCAGCTTCGCGGGAGCGAAAGATACGCAGTATTTT
CDR3 protein: CASSFAGAKDTQYF
V gene: TRBV7-8
clone size: NA
J gene: TRBJ2-3
D gene: TRBD2

CDR3 DNA: TGTGCCAGCAGTCCACAGGGTGGAGGGACTGAAGCTTTCTTT
CDR3 protein: CASSPQGGGTEAFF
V gene: TRBV6-5
clone size: NA
J gene: TRBJ1-1
D gene: NA

CDR3 DNA: TGTGCCAGCAGCCCGGGACAGGGCGATGAGCAGTTCTTC
CDR3 protein: CASSPGQGDEQFF
V gene: TRBV27
clone size: few
J gene: TRBJ2-1
D gene: TRBD1

CDR3 DNA: TGTGCCAGTAGCGGGGGAGAGCACACAGATACGCAGTATTTT
CDR3 protein: CASSGGEHTDTQYF
V gene: TRBV19
clone size: few
J gene: TRBJ2-3
D gene: NA

CDR3 DNA: TGCGCCAGCAGCTTGCCCGAGTCGAGCGGGAGTGGGTCCGGGGAGCTGTTTTTT
CDR3 protein: CASSLPESSGSGSGELFF
V gene: TRBV5-1
clone size: few
J gene: TRBJ2-2
D gene: TRBD2

CDR3 DNA: TGTGCCAGCAGCTTCCAATGGGATCAGCCCCAGCATTTT
CDR3 protein: CASSFQWDQPQHF
V gene: TRBV7-2
clone size: many
J gene: TRBJ1-5
D gene: NA

CDR3 DNA: TGTGCTTCAGCGGGACCCAGCTCCTACAATGAGCAGTTCTTC
CDR3 protein: CASAGPSSYNEQFF
V gene: TRBV19
clone size: few
J gene: TRBJ2-1
D gene: TRBD2

CDR3 DNA: TGTGCCAGCAGCTTAGTTGGGGGCCGGGAGACCCAGTACTTC
CDR3 protein: CASSLVGGRETQYF
V gene: TRBV7-2
clone size: NA
J gene: TRBJ2-5
D gene: NA

CDR3 DNA: TGCGCCAGCAGCCAAGATTGGGCTGGTATACAAGAGACCCAGTACTTC
CDR3 protein: CASSQDWAGIQETQYF
V gene: TRBV4-3
clone size: NA
J gene: TRBJ2-5
D gene: NA

CDR3 DNA: TGCAGCGTTGCCGGGGGCAACAATTCACCCCTCCACTTT
CDR3 protein: CSVAGGNNSPLHF
V gene: TRBV29-1
clone size: NA
J gene: TRBJ1-6
D gene: NA

CDR3 DNA: TGTGCCAGCAGTTTGCAGGGGCAGAACACTGAAGCTTTCTTT
CDR3 protein: CASSLQGQNTEAFF
V gene: TRBV12-3/TRBV12-4
clone size: many
J gene: TRBJ1-1
D gene: NA

CDR3 DNA: TGCAGTGCTAGAGATGGTAGGACTTCTACCTACGAGCAGTACTTC
CDR3 protein: CSARDGRTSTYEQYF
V gene: TRBV20-1
clone size: NA
J gene: TRBJ2-7
D gene: NA

CDR3 DNA: TGTGCCAGTAGTAGAACCGGGACTAGCGGGAGGGATGAGCAGTTCTTC
CDR3 protein: CASSRTGTSGRDEQFF
V gene: TRBV19
clone size: few
J gene: TRBJ2-1
D gene: TRBD2

CDR3 DNA: TGCAGTGCTAGATCGGGAGGGAGCTCCTACGAGCAGTACTTC
CDR3 protein: CSARSGGSSYEQYF
V gene: TRBV20-1
clone size: NA
J gene: TRBJ2-7
D gene: TRBD2

CDR3 DNA: TGTGCCAGTAGTATAGTCGGCAACACAGATACGCAGTATTTT
CDR3 protein: CASSIVGNTDTQYF
V gene: TRBV19
clone size: NA
J gene: TRBJ2-3
D gene: NA

CDR3 DNA: TGTGCCAGCAGCTTATCTTCCGGGGGCGCAAGTGGGGCCAACGTCCTGACTTTC
CDR3 protein: CASSLSSGGASGANVLTF
V gene: TRBV7-2
clone size: few
J gene: TRBJ2-6
D gene: NA

CDR3 DNA: TGTGCCAGCAGCTTAGTACAGGAGAATCAGCCCCAGCATTTT
CDR3 protein: CASSLVQENQPQHF
V gene: TRBV7-2
clone size: many
J gene: TRBJ1-5
D gene: NA

CDR3 DNA: TGTGCCAGCAGCTTACTACCAGGGAGCGGCTCTGAGCAGTTCTTC
CDR3 protein: CASSLLPGSGSEQFF
V gene: TRBV7-3
clone size: few
J gene: TRBJ2-1
D gene: NA

CDR3 DNA: TGTGCCAGCAGCGACCTAGCCTCCTCCTACAATGAGCAGTTCTTC
CDR3 protein: CASSDLASSYNEQFF
V gene: TRBV28
clone size: NA
J gene: TRBJ2-1
D gene: NA

CDR3 DNA: TGTGCCAGCAGTTTATTTGGGAGCTTATCCAATGAGCAGTTCTTC
CDR3 protein: CASSLFGSLSNEQFF
V gene: TRBV27
clone size: few
J gene: TRBJ2-1
D gene: NA